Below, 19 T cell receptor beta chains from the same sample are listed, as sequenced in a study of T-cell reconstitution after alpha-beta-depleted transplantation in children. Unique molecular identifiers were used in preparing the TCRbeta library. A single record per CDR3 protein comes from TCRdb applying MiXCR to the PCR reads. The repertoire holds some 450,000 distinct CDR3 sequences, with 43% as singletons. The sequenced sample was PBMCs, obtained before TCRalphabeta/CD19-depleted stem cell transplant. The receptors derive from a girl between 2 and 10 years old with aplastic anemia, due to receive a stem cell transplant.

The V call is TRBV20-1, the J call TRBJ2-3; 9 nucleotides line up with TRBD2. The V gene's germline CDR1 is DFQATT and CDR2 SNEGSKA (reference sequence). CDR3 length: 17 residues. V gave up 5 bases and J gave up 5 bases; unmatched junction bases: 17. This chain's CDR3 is CSAHEAAAGGRGDTQYF. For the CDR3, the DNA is TGCAGTGCTCATGAGGCGGCAGCGGGGGGCCGGGGAGATACGCAGTATTTT.

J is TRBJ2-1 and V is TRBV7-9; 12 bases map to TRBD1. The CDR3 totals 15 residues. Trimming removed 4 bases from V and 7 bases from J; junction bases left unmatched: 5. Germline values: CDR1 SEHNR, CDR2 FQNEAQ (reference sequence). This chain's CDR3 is CASSWPGQGANEQFF. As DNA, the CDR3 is TGTGCCAGCAGCTGGCCGGGACAGGGGGCGAATGAGCAGTTCTTC.

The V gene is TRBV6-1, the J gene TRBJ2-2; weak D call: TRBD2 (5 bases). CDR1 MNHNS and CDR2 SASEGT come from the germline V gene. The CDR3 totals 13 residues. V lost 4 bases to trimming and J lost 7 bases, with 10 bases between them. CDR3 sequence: CASSALLGGELFF. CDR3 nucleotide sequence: TGTGCCAGCAGTGCCCTACTAGGCGGGGAGCTGTTTTTT.

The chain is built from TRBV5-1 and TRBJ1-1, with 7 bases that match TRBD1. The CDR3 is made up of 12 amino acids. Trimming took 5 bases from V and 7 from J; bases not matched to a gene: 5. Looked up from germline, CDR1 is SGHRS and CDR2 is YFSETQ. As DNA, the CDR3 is TGCGCCAGCAGTCGTGGGACAGATGAAGCTTTCTTT. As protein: CASSRGTDEAFF.

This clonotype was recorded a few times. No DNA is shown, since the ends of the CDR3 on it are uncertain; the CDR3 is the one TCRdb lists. CDR3: CASSSSGGGYTF. This chain connects TRBV6-5 to TRBJ1-2. The CDR3 is 12 residues long, counting both termini. Germline CDR1 is MNHEY and CDR2 is SVGAGI.

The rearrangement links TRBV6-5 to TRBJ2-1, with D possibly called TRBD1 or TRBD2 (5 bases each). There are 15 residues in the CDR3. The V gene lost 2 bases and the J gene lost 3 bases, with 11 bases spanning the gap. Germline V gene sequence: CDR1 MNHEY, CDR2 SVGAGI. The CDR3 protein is CASSYGWGNYNEQFF. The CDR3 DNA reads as TGTGCCAGCAGTTACGGGTGGGGGAACTACAATGAGCAGTTCTTC.

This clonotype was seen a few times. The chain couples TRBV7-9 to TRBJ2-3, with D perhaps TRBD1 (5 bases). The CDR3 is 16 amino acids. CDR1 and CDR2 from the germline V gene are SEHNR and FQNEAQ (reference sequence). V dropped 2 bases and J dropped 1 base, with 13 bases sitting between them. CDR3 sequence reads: CASSLLSPRGTDTQYF. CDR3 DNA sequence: TGTGCCAGCAGCTTATTGTCGCCCAGGGGCACAGATACGCAGTATTTT. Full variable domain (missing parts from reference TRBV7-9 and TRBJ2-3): DTGVSQNPRHKITKRGQNVTFRCDPISEHNRLYWYRQTLGQGPEFLTYFQNEAQLEKSRLLSDRFSAERPKGSFSTLEIQRTEQGDSAMYLCASSLLSPRGTDTQYFGPGTRLTVL.

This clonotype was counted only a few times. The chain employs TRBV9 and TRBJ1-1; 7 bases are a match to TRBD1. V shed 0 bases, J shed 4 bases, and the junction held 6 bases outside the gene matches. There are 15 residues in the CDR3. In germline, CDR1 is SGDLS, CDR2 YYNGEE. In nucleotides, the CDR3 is TGTGCCAGCAGCGTAGGAGGGCAGGGGGGCACTGAAGCTTTCTTT. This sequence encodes CASSVGGQGGTEAFF.

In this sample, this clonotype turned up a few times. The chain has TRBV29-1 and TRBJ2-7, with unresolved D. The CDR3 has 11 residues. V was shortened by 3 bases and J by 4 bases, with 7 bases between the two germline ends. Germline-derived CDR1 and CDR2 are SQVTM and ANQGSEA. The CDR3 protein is CSVDKGYEQYF. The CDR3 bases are TGCAGCGTTGATAAAGGATACGAGCAGTACTTC.

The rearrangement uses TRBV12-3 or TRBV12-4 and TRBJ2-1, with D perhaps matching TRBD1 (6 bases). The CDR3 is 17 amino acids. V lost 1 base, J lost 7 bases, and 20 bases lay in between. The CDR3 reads CASSLGFRLGGINEQFF. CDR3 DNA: TGTGCCAGCAGTTTAGGCTTTCGGCTAGGGGGTATTAATGAGCAGTTCTTC.

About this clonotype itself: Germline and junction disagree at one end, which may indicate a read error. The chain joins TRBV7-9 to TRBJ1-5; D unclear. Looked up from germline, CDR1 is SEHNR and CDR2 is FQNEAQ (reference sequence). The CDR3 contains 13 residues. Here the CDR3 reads CACSFKEFSPQHF. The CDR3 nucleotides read TGTGCCTGCAGCTTTAAGGAATTTAGCCCCCAGCATTTT.

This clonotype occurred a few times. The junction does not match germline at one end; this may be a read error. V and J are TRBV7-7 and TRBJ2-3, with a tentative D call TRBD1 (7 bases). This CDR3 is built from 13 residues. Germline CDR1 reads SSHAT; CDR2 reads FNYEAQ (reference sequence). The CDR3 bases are TGTGCTAGCAGCAGGGGGGAGCCAGATACGCAGTATTTT. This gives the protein CASSRGEPDTQYF.

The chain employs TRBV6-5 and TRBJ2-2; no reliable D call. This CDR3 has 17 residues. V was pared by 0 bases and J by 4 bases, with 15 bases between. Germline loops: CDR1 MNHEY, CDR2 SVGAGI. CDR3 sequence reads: CASSYSNPAPGTGELFF. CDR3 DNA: TGTGCCAGCAGTTACTCGAATCCAGCCCCGGGCACCGGGGAGCTGTTTTTT.

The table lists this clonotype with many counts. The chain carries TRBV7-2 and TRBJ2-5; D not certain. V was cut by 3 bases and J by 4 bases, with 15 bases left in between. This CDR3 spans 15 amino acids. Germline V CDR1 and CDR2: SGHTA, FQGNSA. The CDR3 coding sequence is TGTGCCAGCAGCTTGACCTACCTTGGTACAGAGACCCAGTACTTC. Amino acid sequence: CASSLTYLGTETQYF. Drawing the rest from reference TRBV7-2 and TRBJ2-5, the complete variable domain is GAGVSQSPSNKVTEKGKDVELRCDPISGHTALYWYRQSLGQGLEFLIYFQGNSAPDKSGLPSDRFSAERTGGSVSTLTIQRTQQEDSAVYLCASSLTYLGTETQYFGPGTRLLVL.

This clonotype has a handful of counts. DNA for the CDR3: TGTGCCAGCAGCTTGGCTGGACTAGCGAACTACAATGAGCAGTTCTTC. Translating gives CASSLAGLANYNEQFF. This rearrangement joins TRBV11-3 to TRBJ2-1; 9 bases align to TRBD2. This CDR3 contains 16 residues. The ends lost 3 bases at V and 3 bases at J; junction bases unmatched: 6. Germline V gene lookup returns CDR1 SGHNT and CDR2 YENEEA. The full variable domain, in which reference TRBV11-3 and TRBJ2-1 provide the parts outside the CDR3, is EAGVVQSPRYKIIEKKQPVAFWCNPISGHNTLYWYLQNLGQGPELLIRYENEEAVDDSQLPKDRFSAERLKGVDSTLKIQPAELGDSAVYLCASSLAGLANYNEQFFGPGTRLTVL.

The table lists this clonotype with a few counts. The CDR3 DNA sequence: TGTGCCAGCAGTTACTCCCTAGCGGGAGCGCGCAATGAGCAGTTCTTC. It yields the protein CASSYSLAGARNEQFF. The rearrangement links TRBV6-5 to TRBJ2-1; 10 bases fit TRBD2. J lost 6 bases, V lost 0 bases, and 5 bases had no gene match. CDR3 length: 16 residues. Germline CDR1 MNHEY, CDR2 SVGAGI.

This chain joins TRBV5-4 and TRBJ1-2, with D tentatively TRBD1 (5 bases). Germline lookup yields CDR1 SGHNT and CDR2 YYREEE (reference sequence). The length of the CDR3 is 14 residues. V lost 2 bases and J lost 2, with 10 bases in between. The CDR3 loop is CASSFGGGNYGYTF. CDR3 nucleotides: TGTGCCAGCAGCTTCGGCGGGGGGAACTATGGCTACACCTTC.

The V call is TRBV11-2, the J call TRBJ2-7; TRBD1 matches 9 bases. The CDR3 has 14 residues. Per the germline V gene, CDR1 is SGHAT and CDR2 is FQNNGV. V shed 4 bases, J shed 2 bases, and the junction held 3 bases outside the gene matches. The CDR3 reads CASSSTGGTYEQYF. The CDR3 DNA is TGTGCCAGCAGCTCTACAGGGGGCACCTACGAGCAGTACTTC.

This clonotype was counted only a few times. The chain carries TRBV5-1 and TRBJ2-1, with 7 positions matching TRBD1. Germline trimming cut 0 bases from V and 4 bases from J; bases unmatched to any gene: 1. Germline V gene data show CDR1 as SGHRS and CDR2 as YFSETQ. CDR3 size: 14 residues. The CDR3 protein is CASSLDRGYNEQFF. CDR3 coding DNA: TGCGCCAGCAGCTTGGACAGGGGATACAATGAGCAGTTCTTC.